This TCR beta chain comes out of a study of cytomegalovirus exposure and HLA in healthy donors. Points on this clone: Its antigen is currently unknown.

Healthy bone marrow donors supplied every sample. The PCR made use of 60 Vbeta and 13 Jbeta primers. Generated by immunoSEQ multiplex PCR, the TCRdb table keeps only in-frame clones and is missing some. The sample contains 130,000 or so clones, roughly 70% of which appear only once. V was pared by 7 bases and J by 5 bases, with 17 bases between. Germline CDR1 reads MDHEN; CDR2 reads SYDVKM. There are 14 residues in the CDR3. Study observations and caveats: Sequencing artifact likely explains a cluster of highly shared sequence variants. An apparent linkage of common viral pathogens to several of the most significant clusters emerged in a later analysis. In a later analysis, TCR beta V- and J-gene trimming was associated with a missense DCLRE1C variant.

The clonotype originates from a man aged 35 to 55 in good health and CMV-seropositive. The sequenced sample consisted of PBMCs. V is TRBV28 and J is TRBJ1-2; D is unresolved. The CDR3 is CASNTPADRYGYTF. Written as DNA, the CDR3 is TGTGCCAGCAACACCCCAGCGGATCGGTATGGCTACACCTTC.